Each of the 32 T cell receptor beta chains below was sequenced from the same sample in a study of cytomegalovirus exposure and HLA in healthy donors. The PCR was carried out with 60 Vbeta primers and 13 Jbeta primers. Repertoires were generated with immunoSEQ multiplex PCR, while TCRdb's copy carries only in-frame clones and drops some. The sample has over 150,000 clones; about 73% are singletons. The specimen was PBMCs. These receptors were taken from a woman aged 50 to 60 in good health and CMV-seropositive.

This clone showed up just a few times. The chain recombines TRBV6-1 with TRBJ2-7; 11 nucleotides match TRBD2. Per germline, CDR1 MNHNS and CDR2 SASEGT. The length of the CDR3 is 15 residues. V lost 0 bases and J lost 4; bases outside the gene matches: 2. CDR3 sequence reads: CASSEASGGVYEQYF. DNA of the CDR3: TGTGCCAGCAGTGAAGCTAGCGGGGGGGTTTACGAGCAGTACTTC.

The rearrangement links TRBV18 to TRBJ1-2; tentatively, D is TRBD1 (5 bases). V was trimmed by 0 bases and J by 3 bases, leaving 11 bases between them. Germline assignment: CDR1 KGHSH and CDR2 LQKENI. The CDR3 is made up of 15 amino acids. The CDR3 spells CASSPPGGKYYGYTF. The CDR3 DNA is TGTGCCAGCTCACCACCGGGGGGGAAATACTATGGCTACACCTTC.

This chain joins TRBV5-1 and TRBJ1-1, with 7 bases identical to TRBD1. In germline, CDR1 is SGHRS, CDR2 YFSETQ. V dropped 4 bases and J dropped 4; count of bases not matched to a gene: 10. The CDR3 has 15 amino acids. The CDR3 sequence is CASSRTDRYITEAFF. The CDR3 bases are TGCGCCAGCAGCCGAACGGACAGGTACATCACTGAAGCTTTCTTT.

This clone was seen a single time. This sequence joins TRBV2 and TRBJ2-6; 10 nucleotides agree with TRBD1. J gave up 2 bases and V 6 bases, and 7 bases lay outside the gene matches. The CDR3 totals 17 residues. Germline V lookup: CDR1 SNHLY, CDR2 FYNNEI. DNA for the CDR3: TGTGCCAGCAGCTGGACAGGGGGAATTGCTGGGGCCAACGTCCTGACTTTC. Protein product: CASSWTGGIAGANVLTF.

The chain joins TRBV29-1 to TRBJ2-5; TRBD2 matches 7 bases. The V gene end was trimmed by 4 bases and the J gene end by 5 bases; junction bases not matched to a gene: 10. Germline V gene lookup returns CDR1 SQVTM and CDR2 ANQGSEA. This CDR3 region has 14 residues. CDR3 loop: CSVGASGGKETQYF. For the CDR3, the DNA is TGCAGCGTTGGGGCTAGCGGAGGGAAGGAGACCCAGTACTTC. Based on the CDR3 plus reference TRBV29-1 and TRBJ2-5, the full variable domain is SAVISQKPSRDICQRGTSLTIQCQVDSQVTMMFWYRQQPGQSLTLIATANQGSEATYESGFVIDKFPISRPNLTFSTLTVSNMSPEDSSIYLCSVGASGGKETQYFGPGTRLLVL.

V is TRBV6-5 and J is TRBJ1-5; D is uncertain. The CDR3 has 15 residues. Germline V gene data show CDR1 as MNHEY and CDR2 as SVGAGI. The V gene lost 6 bases and the J gene lost 0 bases, with 12 bases spanning the gap. The CDR3 here is CASRPSGNSNQPQHF. As DNA, the CDR3 is TGTGCCAGCAGGCCCTCGGGGAATAGCAATCAGCCCCAGCATTTT.

This clone has a single count. Other DNA sequences in the sample encode the same CDR3. The chain uses TRBV14 and TRBJ2-5; D is possibly TRBD2 (5 bases). Per germline, CDR1 SGHDN and CDR2 FVKESK. V gave up 1 base and J gave up 2 bases, with 5 bases separating them. This CDR3 comprises 13 residues. The CDR3 region is CASSQGRQETQYF. The CDR3 coding sequence is TGTGCCAGCAGCCAAGGGAGGCAAGAGACCCAGTACTTC.

The chain couples TRBV1 to TRBJ2-1; the table's D call, TRBD2, was not checked against the DNA. TRBV1 is flagged as a pseudogene. The CDR3 has 18 amino acids. CDR3 sequence (DNA): TGCACCAGCAGCCAAGATCCCAGACTAGCGGGGGGGCCCGATGAGCAGTTCTTC. Its translation: CTSSQDPRLAGGPDEQFF.

The chain recombines TRBV7-3 with TRBJ2-5; a weak D match, TRBD2 (6 bases). This CDR3 has 14 amino acids. V lost 0 bases and J lost 4, with 9 bases in between. The germline V gene has CDR1 SGHTA and CDR2 FQGTGA. The CDR3 bases are TGTGCCAGCAGCTTAACGGAGGGCAGAGAGACCCAGTACTTC. Its translation is CASSLTEGRETQYF.

This CDR3 reads CASSFIAGGRYNEQFF. The CDR3 DNA sequence: TGTGCCAGCAGCTTCATAGCGGGGGGGCGTTACAATGAGCAGTTCTTC. The chain has TRBV5-4 and TRBJ2-1, with 11 bases identical to TRBD2. This CDR3 is built from 16 residues. V gave up 2 bases and J gave up 4 bases; unmatched junction bases: 5. CDR1 and CDR2 (germline): SGHNT, YYREEE (reference sequence).

The CDR3 loop reads CASSESGQGIGELFF. CDR3 bases: TGTGCCAGCAGTGAGTCTGGACAGGGTATCGGGGAGCTGTTTTTT. This chain connects TRBV2 to TRBJ2-2; 8 bases line up with TRBD1. After removal of 3 bases from V and 7 bases from J, the junction contained 7 bases not matched to a gene. The germline CDR1 and CDR2 sequences are SNHLY and FYNNEI. The CDR3 runs to 15 residues.

Turning to this clone: A read error may produce the germline difference seen at one junction end. The chain couples TRBV7-9 to TRBJ2-5; 11 bases agree with TRBD1. Germline assignment: CDR1 SEHNR and CDR2 FQNEAQ (reference sequence). This CDR3 has 18 residues. The CDR3 sequence: CSSRCRTSGTGGCETQYF. CDR3 sequence (DNA): TGTTCCAGCAGATGCAGAACTTCCGGGACAGGGGGATGCGAGACCCAGTACTTC.

V usage is TRBV5-6 and J usage is TRBJ1-4; D unclear. Germline V gene lookup returns CDR1 SGHDT and CDR2 YYEEEE. The germline V and J ends were trimmed by 1 base and 7 bases, with 14 bases remaining between them. This CDR3 contains 15 residues. The CDR3 DNA is TGTGCCAGCAGCTTGCATTCAGGAAACTCTGAAAAACTGTTTTTT. Translating it yields CASSLHSGNSEKLFF.

The V call is TRBV5-1, the J call TRBJ1-6; D is uncertain. The CDR3 is made up of 13 amino acids. Trimming took off 3 bases at V and 8 bases at J, with 9 bases between the two ends. CDR1 is SGHRS, CDR2 YFSETQ, per germline. CDR3 nucleotides: TGCGCCAGCAGCTCCCCCGGGGATTCACCCCTCCACTTT. It translates to CASSSPGDSPLHF.

This clone was seen a few times. The chain joins TRBV7-9 to TRBJ2-3; D possibly corresponds to TRBD2 (6 bases). Trimming removed 5 bases from V and 5 bases from J, with 17 bases in between. The germline CDR1 and CDR2 sequences are SEHNR and FQNEAQ (reference sequence). This CDR3 has 15 amino acids. The CDR3 DNA sequence: TGTGCCAGCAGCCAGCAGGCGGGGCAGAGAGATACGCAGTATTTT. It codes for CASSQQAGQRDTQYF.

The V call is TRBV30, the J call TRBJ1-2, with TRBD1 matching 9 bases. J was trimmed by 4 bases and V by 3 bases; bases with no gene match: 9. CDR3 length equals 15 residues. CDR1 and CDR2 (germline): GTSNPN, SVGIG (reference sequence). CDR3 DNA sequence: TGTGCCTGGAGCCTACAGGGGGCTTCACCCTATGGCTACACCTTC. This gives the protein CAWSLQGASPYGYTF. Full variable domain (outside the CDR3, taken from reference TRBV30 and TRBJ1-2): SQTIHQWPATLVQPVGSPLSLECTVEGTSNPNLYWYRQAAGRGLQLLFYSVGIGQISSEVPQNLSASRPQDRQFILSSKKLLLSDSGFYLCAWSLQGASPYGYTFGSGTRLTVV.

V and J are TRBV5-6 and TRBJ1-2; D unresolved. V lost 6 bases and J lost 2, with 8 bases in between. Germline V lookup: CDR1 SGHDT, CDR2 YYEEEE. The CDR3 is made up of 12 amino acids. CDR3 nucleotide sequence: TGTGCCAGCACGGTCGGGAACTATGGCTACACCTTC. This codes for CASTVGNYGYTF.

The V and J genes are TRBV7-9 and TRBJ2-1; no clear D gene. Trimming took 5 bases from V and 1 from J, leaving 15 bases between them. There are 16 residues in the CDR3. Germline CDR1 and CDR2: SEHNR and FQNEAQ (reference sequence). CDR3 sequence: CASSPTKPPSYNEQFF. Here the CDR3 DNA reads TGTGCCAGCAGCCCTACTAAACCCCCTTCCTACAATGAGCAGTTCTTC.

This chain connects TRBV6-6 to TRBJ2-1, with 13 positions matching TRBD2. J was trimmed by 10 bases and V by 6 bases; bases with no gene match: 6. Germline lookup yields CDR1 MNHNY and CDR2 SVGAGI (reference sequence). This CDR3 comprises 14 residues. The CDR3 protein is CASSRTSGGGEQFF. The CDR3 nucleotides read TGTGCCAGCAGCCGGACTAGCGGGGGAGGGGAGCAGTTCTTC.

The chain carries TRBV5-1 and TRBJ2-2; 8 bases agree with TRBD2. The V segment lost 1 base and the J segment 1 base; nucleotides outside the gene matches: 12. CDR1 is SGHRS and CDR2 is YFSETQ in the germline V gene. The CDR3 totals 19 residues. The CDR3 is CASSLTFGSGEQNTGELFF. The CDR3 coding sequence is TGCGCCAGCAGCTTGACCTTTGGTAGCGGGGAGCAGAACACCGGGGAGCTGTTTTTT.

This rearrangement joins TRBV9 to TRBJ1-4; 7 nucleotides match TRBD1. Germline V gene sequence: CDR1 SGDLS, CDR2 YYNGEE. The V and J ends lost 3 bases and 6 bases, in that order; junction bases with no gene match: 8. This CDR3 is built from 15 residues. The CDR3 nucleotides read TGTGCCAGCAGCGGAACAGGGGACAACCATGAAAAACTGTTTTTT. Amino acid sequence: CASSGTGDNHEKLFF.

This clone was detected a few times. This chain links TRBV19 with TRBJ1-3; D is unresolved. The CDR3 covers 15 residues. CDR1 and CDR2 (germline): LNHDA, SQIVND (reference sequence). Trimming removed 5 bases from V and 0 bases from J, with 11 bases in between. The CDR3 is CASSYSRLSGNTIYF. Written as DNA, the CDR3 is TGTGCCAGTAGTTACAGCCGTCTCTCTGGAAACACCATATATTTT.

This clone was counted once. The chain carries TRBV7-9 and TRBJ2-7; TRBD1 might be the D (5 bases). Germline CDR1 SEHNR, CDR2 FQNEAQ (reference sequence). The ends were cut back, 5 bases at V and 4 bases at J, with 15 bases in the middle. CDR3 size: 14 residues. DNA for the CDR3: TGTGCCAGCAGCCCCGACAGTGGTGGTTACGAGCAGTACTTC. It yields the protein CASSPDSGGYEQYF.

The chain links TRBV21-1 to TRBJ1-1. TRBV21-1 is a documented pseudogene. CDR3 size: 12 residues. CDR3 sequence (DNA): TGTGCCAGCAGCATTTATCACACTGAAGCTTTCTTT. Its protein is CASSIYHTEAFF.

This clone was detected a few times. J is TRBJ1-6 and V is TRBV27, with D possibly TRBD1 on 6 matching bases. With 2 bases removed from V and 7 bases from J, the gap between germline ends came to 12 bases. Germline CDR1 is MNHEY and CDR2 is SMNVEV (reference sequence). This CDR3 is 15 amino acids long. Written as DNA, the CDR3 is TGTGCCAGCAGTTTAACACAGGGTGGGAATTCACCCCTCCACTTT. Encoded protein: CASSLTQGGNSPLHF.

This clone was recorded a few times. The chain carries TRBV7-9 and TRBJ2-5; a possible D gene is TRBD2 (6 bases). The germline CDR1 and CDR2 sequences are SEHNR and FQNEAQ (reference sequence). Trimming left V 4 bases short and J 2 bases short, with 8 bases between. This CDR3 is built from 13 residues. In DNA form, the CDR3 reads TGTGCCAGCAGCTGGGGGGTTCAAGAGACCCAGTACTTC. Its protein is CASSWGVQETQYF.

As DNA, the CDR3 is TGTGCCAGCATTACAGGGTACAATGAGCAGTTCTTC. Amino acid sequence: CASITGYNEQFF. The chain couples TRBV27 to TRBJ2-1, with D possibly matching TRBD1 (6 bases). CDR3 size: 12 residues. The V end was cut by 7 bases, the J end by 4 bases, with 8 bases between. CDR1 is MNHEY and CDR2 is SMNVEV in the germline V gene (reference sequence).

The chain combines TRBV6-5 with TRBJ2-7; TRBD1 is a possible D gene (6 bases). Per germline, CDR1 MNHEY and CDR2 SVGAGI. The CDR3 contains 15 residues. V lost 7 bases and J lost 8, with 24 bases in between. The CDR3: CASTTDPGQSTQQYF. DNA for the CDR3: TGTGCCAGCACTACCGACCCCGGACAGTCGACTCAGCAGTACTTC.

This chain links TRBV5-1 with TRBJ2-7; a weak D match, TRBD1 (6 bases). V gave up 5 bases and J gave up 2 bases, with 11 bases separating them. CDR1 and CDR2 from the germline V gene are SGHRS and YFSETQ. The CDR3 extends over 13 amino acids. The CDR3 nucleotides are TGCGCCAGCAGTTTCGGACAGACCTACGAGCAGTACTTC. Translating gives CASSFGQTYEQYF. Looking up the rest from reference TRBV5-1 and TRBJ2-7 gives the full variable domain: KAGVTQTPRYLIKTRGQQVTLSCSPISGHRSVSWYQQTPGQGLQFLFEYFSETQRNKGNFPGRFSGRQFSNSRSEMNVSTLELGDSALYLCASSFGQTYEQYFGPGTRLTVT.

V and J are TRBV7-9 and TRBJ1-6; tentatively, D is TRBD1 (6 bases). This CDR3 spans 16 amino acids. V was shortened by 5 bases and J by 6 bases, with 17 bases between the two germline ends. CDR1 and CDR2 from the germline V gene are SEHNR and FQNEAQ (reference sequence). CDR3 protein: CASSRVDSLFNSPLHF. The CDR3 DNA reads TGTGCCAGCAGCCGCGTGGACAGTCTATTTAATTCACCCCTCCACTTT.

This chain joins TRBV29-1 and TRBJ2-4; 8 positions match TRBD2. This CDR3 spans 11 amino acids. Trimming removed 6 bases from V and 5 bases from J; junction bases left unmatched: 0. Germline V CDR1 and CDR2: SQVTM, ANQGSEA. CDR3 nucleotide sequence: TGCAGCGTCGGGGGGGAAAACATTCAGTACTTC. Its protein product is CSVGGENIQYF.

The chain is built from TRBV5-4 and TRBJ2-7; the match to TRBD2 covers 9 bases. Germline CDR1 and CDR2: SGHNT and YYREEE (reference sequence). The junction had 13 bases not matched to a gene; V was cut back by 3 bases and J by 0 bases. The CDR3 length is 18 residues. CDR3 bases: TGTGCCAGCAGCTACCCACGGGGTAGCGGGGGAGCCTCCTACGAGCAGTACTTC. The encoded protein is CASSYPRGSGGASYEQYF.